This T cell receptor (beta chain) was found in a study of T cells in Graves' hyperthyroidism and ophthalmopathy. General study results and limits: Most thyroid clonotypes expanded above 0.001 were also detected in blood.

With regard to this clonotype: Its matching antigen is unknown.

Reasons for excluding patients were uncontrolled infection, other autoimmune disease, pregnancy or lactation. V lost 8 bases and J lost 2, with 13 bases in between. CDR1 SQVTM and CDR2 ANQGSEA come from the germline V gene. This CDR3 spans 12 amino acids. The investigators amplified TCR beta CDR3 regions from RNA transcripts. The TCR CDR3 first-round RT-PCR relied on the HTBI primer set. MiXCR, run by TCRdb on the multiplex PCR reads, gives a single entry per CDR3 protein. The sample has more than 550,000 distinct CDR3 sequences, roughly a sixth seen once; the top ten hold approximately 16%. This TCR came from a woman in her forties or fifties with Graves' hyperthyroidism that later progressed to Graves' ophthalmopathy. Sequencing was done on a sample of blood. V usage is TRBV29-1 and J usage is TRBJ2-7; the D is unclear. CDR3 protein: CSPRPPTYEQYF. CDR3 coding DNA: TGCAGCCCCAGGCCCCCCACCTACGAGCAGTACTTC.